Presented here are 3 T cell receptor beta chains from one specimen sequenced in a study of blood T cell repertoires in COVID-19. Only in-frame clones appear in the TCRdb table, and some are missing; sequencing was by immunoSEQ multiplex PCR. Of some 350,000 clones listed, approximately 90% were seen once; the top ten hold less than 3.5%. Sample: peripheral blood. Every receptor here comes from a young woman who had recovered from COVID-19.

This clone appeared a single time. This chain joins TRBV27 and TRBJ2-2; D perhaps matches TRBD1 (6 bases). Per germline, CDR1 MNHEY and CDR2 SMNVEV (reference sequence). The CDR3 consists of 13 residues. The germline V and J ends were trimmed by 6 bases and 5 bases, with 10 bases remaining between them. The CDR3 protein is CASSQDRTGELFF. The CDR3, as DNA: TGTGCCAGCAGCCAAGACAGGACCGGGGAGCTGTTTTTT.

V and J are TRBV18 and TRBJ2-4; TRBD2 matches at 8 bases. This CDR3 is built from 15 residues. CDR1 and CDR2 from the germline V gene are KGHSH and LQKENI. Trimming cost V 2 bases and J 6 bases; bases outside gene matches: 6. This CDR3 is CASSPSAGEANIQYF. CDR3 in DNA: TGTGCCAGCTCACCATCAGCGGGAGAGGCAAACATTCAGTACTTC.

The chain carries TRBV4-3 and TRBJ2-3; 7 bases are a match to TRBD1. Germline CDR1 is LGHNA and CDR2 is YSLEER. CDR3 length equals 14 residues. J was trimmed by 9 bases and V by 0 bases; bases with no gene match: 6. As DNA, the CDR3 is TGCGCCAGCAGCCAAGAACTACCGGGACAGACGCAGTATTTT. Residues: CASSQELPGQTQYF.